The clone carrying this T cell receptor beta chain came up many times. The sample is drawn from a study of T cells in Graves' hyperthyroidism and ophthalmopathy. Template material for amplifying TCR beta CDR3 regions consisted of RNA transcripts. The TCR CDR3 was amplified in a first-round RT-PCR using the HTBI primer set. TCRdb fed the multiplex PCR reads into MiXCR, producing one record per CDR3 protein. The table has 250,000 to 300,000 distinct CDR3 sequences, more than 10% seen once. The TCR originated in a woman in her thirties with Graves' hyperthyroidism that later progressed to Graves' ophthalmopathy. The sequenced material came from blood.

Here the CDR3 DNA reads TGTGCTAGTGGTTGGCGTGCCTCTGGCGGGAAACAAGAGACCCAGTACTTC. Its translation: CASGWRASGGKQETQYF. V is TRBV12-5 and J is TRBJ2-5, with a tentative D call TRBD2 (6 bases). Trimming took off 4 bases at V and 2 bases at J, with 20 bases between the two ends. CDR1 and CDR2 (germline): LGHNT, FRNRAP. This CDR3 is 17 amino acids long. The full variable domain, completed using reference TRBV12-5 and TRBJ2-5, is DARVTQTPRHKVTEMGQEVTMRCQPILGHNTVFWYRQTMMQGLELLAYFRNRAPLDDSGMPKDRFSAEMPDATLATLKIQPSEPRDSAVYFCASGWRASGGKQETQYFGPGTRLLVL.